This T cell receptor beta chain emerged from a study of regulatory T cells in long-lasting Graves disease. This CDR3 is built from 15 residues. Germline trimming cut 5 bases from V and 6 bases from J; bases unmatched to any gene: 4. The germline V gene encodes CDR1 KGHSH and CDR2 LQKENI. The study's findings and limits: A greater number of public clonotypes (fewer than 3,000) was shared by persistent patients than by new patients (approximately 880).

In building TCR beta libraries, iRepertoire HTBI primers were used together with Arm-PCR of CDR3 regions. TCRdb passed the multiplex PCR reads through MiXCR, listing each CDR3 protein once. Among 600,000 to 850,000 distinct CDR3 sequences listed, 30% were seen once. Time point reported: persistent/refractory GD, antithyroid drugs over 5 years with positive TRAb. After RNA was extracted from PBMCs, the TCR library was made from it. As to this clonotype: Its antigen remains unidentified.

The rearrangement joins TRBV18 to TRBJ2-2, with 12 bases matching TRBD2. Here the sequenced sample was peripheral blood mononuclear cells (PBMCs), taken when the disease was refractory, from a patient treated with antithyroid drugs. The sequence was obtained from a female donor with Graves disease. The CDR3: CASSAGLAGSGELFF. The CDR3 DNA reads TGTGCCAGCTCAGCAGGACTAGCGGGATCCGGGGAGCTGTTTTTT.